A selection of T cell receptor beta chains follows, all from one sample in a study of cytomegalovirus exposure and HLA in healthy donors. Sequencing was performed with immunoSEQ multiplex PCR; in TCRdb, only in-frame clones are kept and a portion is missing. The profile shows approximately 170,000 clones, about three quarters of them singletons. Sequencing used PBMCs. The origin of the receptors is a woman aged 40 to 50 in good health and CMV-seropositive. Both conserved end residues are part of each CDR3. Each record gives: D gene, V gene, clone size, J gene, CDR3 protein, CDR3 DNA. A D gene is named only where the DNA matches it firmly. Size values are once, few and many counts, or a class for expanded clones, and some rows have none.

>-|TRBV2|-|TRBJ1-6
CASREDSHNSPLHF
TGTGCCAGCAGAGAAGACAGCCATAATTCACCCCTCCACTTT
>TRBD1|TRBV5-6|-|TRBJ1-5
CASSFGQVGNQPQHF
TGTGCCAGCAGCTTTGGACAGGTCGGTAATCAGCCCCAGCATTTT
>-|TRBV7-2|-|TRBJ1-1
CASRNRLGSEAFF
TGTGCCAGCAGAAACAGGCTCGGCAGTGAAGCTTTCTTT
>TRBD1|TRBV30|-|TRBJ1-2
CAWRTGTGGMYGYTF
TGTGCCTGGAGGACCGGGACAGGGGGCATGTATGGCTACACCTTC
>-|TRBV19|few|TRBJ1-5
CASSIVSGGNQPQHF
TGTGCCAGTAGTATTGTTTCAGGGGGCAATCAGCCCCAGCATTTT
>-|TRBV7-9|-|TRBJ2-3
CASSPPEGSIVNTQYF
TGTGCCAGCAGCCCACCAGAGGGATCGATAGTAAATACGCAGTATTTT
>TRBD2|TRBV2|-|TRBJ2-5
CASSGISGGQETQYF
TGTGCCAGCAGTGGGATTAGCGGGGGCCAAGAGACCCAGTACTTC
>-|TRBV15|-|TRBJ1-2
CATSDINYGYTF
TGTGCCACGTCGGACATTAACTATGGCTACACCTTC
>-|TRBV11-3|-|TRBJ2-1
CASSLEGTTEYNEQFF
TGTGCCAGCAGCTTAGAAGGAACTACCGAATACAATGAGCAGTTCTTC
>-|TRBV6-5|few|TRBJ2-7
CASSQDRAYEQYF
TGTGCCAGCAGCCAAGACAGAGCCTACGAGCAGTACTTC
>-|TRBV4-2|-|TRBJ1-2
CASSQEEVGYGYTF
TGTGCCAGCAGCCAAGAGGAGGTGGGCTATGGCTACACCTTC
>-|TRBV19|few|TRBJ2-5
CATARTGTSQETQYF
TGTGCCACCGCGAGGACTGGGACTTCTCAAGAGACCCAGTACTTC
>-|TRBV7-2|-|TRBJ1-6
CASSLFQVSQSVNSPLHF
TGTGCCAGCAGCTTATTTCAGGTTTCTCAATCTGTGAATTCACCCCTCCACTTT
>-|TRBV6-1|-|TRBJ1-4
CASSESRATNEKLFF
TGTGCCAGCAGTGAGAGCAGGGCTACCAATGAAAAGCTGTTTTTT
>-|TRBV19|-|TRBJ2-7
CASSNTVHYEQYF
TGTGCCAGTAGTAATACGGTCCACTACGAGCAGTACTTC
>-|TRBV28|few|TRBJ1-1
CASNALFGAFF
TGTGCCAGCAATGCATTGTTCGGAGCTTTCTTT
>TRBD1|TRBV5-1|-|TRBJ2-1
CASSRRGQGFDEQFF
TGCGCCAGCAGCCGGAGGGGACAGGGCTTCGATGAGCAGTTCTTC
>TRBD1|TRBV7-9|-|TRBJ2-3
CASSRQGVNTDTQYF
TGTGCCAGCAGCCGACAGGGGGTGAACACAGATACGCAGTATTTT
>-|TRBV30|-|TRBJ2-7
CAWSVIAGREQYF
TGTGCCTGGAGTGTAATCGCAGGGCGTGAGCAGTACTTC